These 12 T cell receptor beta chains were all obtained from the same sample, sequenced in a study of identical twins. MiXCR was run by TCRdb on the 5' RACE reads, yielding one entry per CDR3 protein. The sample includes under 900,000 distinct CDR3 sequences, approximately 13% of them seen just once. The sample also formed part of further work on yellow fever vaccine responses in identical twins.

The sample was PBMCs. The receptors originated from a woman younger than 35 in good health.

The chain is built from TRBV4-1 and TRBJ2-3; D gene uncertain. The CDR3 is 15 amino acids. The V gene lost 6 bases and the J gene lost 2 bases, with 15 bases spanning the gap. CDR1 is MGHRA and CDR2 is YSYEKL in the germline V gene. CDR3 sequence reads: CASRLTSAATDTQYF. CDR3 DNA: TGCGCCAGCAGACTTACCTCCGCGGCCACAGATACGCAGTATTTT.

This clonotype was detected only a few times. V gene TRBV14 combines with J gene TRBJ2-2; 8 nucleotides line up with TRBD2. The CDR3 covers 13 residues. Germline V gene lookup returns CDR1 SGHDN and CDR2 FVKESK. J gave up 8 bases and V 4 bases, and 3 bases lay outside the gene matches. The chain's CDR3 is CASSRAGAGELFF. Written as DNA, the CDR3 is TGTGCCAGCAGCCGAGCGGGAGCGGGGGAGCTGTTTTTT.

A single count supports this clonotype. The rearrangement links TRBV7-6 to TRBJ2-1; a weak D match, TRBD2 (7 bases). V lost 0 bases to trimming and J lost 10 bases, with 19 bases between them. The germline V gene has CDR1 SGHVS and CDR2 FNYEAQ. The CDR3 has 16 amino acids. In nucleotides, the CDR3 is TGTGCCAGCAGCTTAGCCTCGGCGGGGGCCCGCGGGGAGCAGTTCTTC. This encodes CASSLASAGARGEQFF.

There are a few counts of this clonotype. The rearrangement links TRBV6-5 to TRBJ2-7, with D possibly matching TRBD1 (5 bases). CDR3 length: 17 amino acids. The germline CDR1 and CDR2 sequences are MNHEY and SVGAGI. V lost 0 bases and J lost 2, with 17 bases in between. The CDR3 spells CASSYSSFRQTPYEQYF. The CDR3 DNA is TGTGCCAGCAGTTACTCGTCTTTTAGACAGACCCCCTACGAGCAGTACTTC.

This clonotype was detected a few times. The chain recombines TRBV7-2 with TRBJ2-1; possible D gene TRBD2, 5 bases. V gave up 5 bases and J gave up 12 bases, with 20 bases separating them. CDR3 length: 14 amino acids. Germline V CDR1 and CDR2: SGHTA, FQGNSA. In DNA form, the CDR3 reads TGTGCCAGCAGCCAACTACCCGACGGACTTGGGCAGTTCTTC. Its translation: CASSQLPDGLGQFF.

This clonotype has at least ten counts. The chain couples TRBV12-3 or TRBV12-4 to TRBJ1-4; a weak D match, TRBD1 (5 bases). V was shortened by 4 bases and J by 14 bases, with 14 bases between the two germline ends. The CDR3 has 12 residues. CDR3 amino acids: CASSWGISRLFF. The CDR3 DNA follows: TGTGCCAGCAGTTGGGGCATAAGTAGGCTGTTTTTT.

This clonotype was counted once. The chain employs TRBV3-1 and TRBJ2-5; 9 positions agree with TRBD2. The CDR3 length is 15 residues. CDR1 is LGHDT and CDR2 is YNNKEL in the germline V gene (reference sequence). J gave up 5 bases and V 5 bases, and 9 bases lay outside the gene matches. The CDR3 DNA is TGTGCCAGCAGCGGACGCGGGGGGGCCAGGGAGACCCAGTACTTC. This translates into CASSGRGGARETQYF.

This sequence joins TRBV9 and TRBJ2-3; TRBD1 might be the D (6 bases). Trimming took 2 bases from V and 2 from J, leaving 12 bases between them. The CDR3 is 15 residues long. Germline values: CDR1 SGDLS, CDR2 YYNGEE. This chain's CDR3 is CASSVEGQLTDTQYF. CDR3 DNA sequence: TGTGCCAGCAGCGTCGAGGGACAACTCACAGATACGCAGTATTTT.

The chain is built from TRBV7-2 and TRBJ2-7; 8 bases match TRBD1. Germline trimming cut 5 bases from V and 4 bases from J; bases unmatched to any gene: 10. The CDR3 is made up of 15 amino acids. Germline-derived CDR1 and CDR2 are SGHTA and FQGNSA. The CDR3 DNA is TGTGCCAGCAGCAGAGGACAGGGATGGGTGTACGAGCAGTACTTC. It is translated as CASSRGQGWVYEQYF.

Remarks on this clonotype: This clone may be a read error of a much larger clone one base away. V gene TRBV10-3 combines with J gene TRBJ2-1, with D unclear. The CDR3 totals 15 residues. Germline V CDR1 and CDR2: ENHRY, SYGVKD. In nucleotides, the CDR3 is TGTGCCATCAGTGAGGGATCGCCTTACTACAAAGAGCAGTTCTTC. This encodes CAISEGSPYYKEQFF.

This clonotype was picked up a small number of times. V and J are TRBV5-1 and TRBJ2-2, with D maybe TRBD2 (6 bases). The germline gives CDR1 SGHRS, CDR2 YFSETQ. With 4 bases removed from V and 4 bases from J, the gap between germline ends came to 8 bases. This CDR3 spans 13 amino acids. In nucleotides, the CDR3 is TGCGCCAGCAGCGGAGGGACCACCGGGGAGCTGTTTTTT. Translating it yields CASSGGTTGELFF.

This clonotype turned up a few times. The chain has TRBV12-3 or TRBV12-4 and TRBJ2-1; a possible D gene is TRBD1 (6 bases). The CDR3 runs to 14 residues. V was trimmed by 3 bases and J by 7 bases, leaving 13 bases between them. CDR3 sequence reads: CASSFAAGVNEQFF. The CDR3 DNA is TGTGCCAGCAGTTTCGCCGCAGGGGTAAATGAGCAGTTCTTC.